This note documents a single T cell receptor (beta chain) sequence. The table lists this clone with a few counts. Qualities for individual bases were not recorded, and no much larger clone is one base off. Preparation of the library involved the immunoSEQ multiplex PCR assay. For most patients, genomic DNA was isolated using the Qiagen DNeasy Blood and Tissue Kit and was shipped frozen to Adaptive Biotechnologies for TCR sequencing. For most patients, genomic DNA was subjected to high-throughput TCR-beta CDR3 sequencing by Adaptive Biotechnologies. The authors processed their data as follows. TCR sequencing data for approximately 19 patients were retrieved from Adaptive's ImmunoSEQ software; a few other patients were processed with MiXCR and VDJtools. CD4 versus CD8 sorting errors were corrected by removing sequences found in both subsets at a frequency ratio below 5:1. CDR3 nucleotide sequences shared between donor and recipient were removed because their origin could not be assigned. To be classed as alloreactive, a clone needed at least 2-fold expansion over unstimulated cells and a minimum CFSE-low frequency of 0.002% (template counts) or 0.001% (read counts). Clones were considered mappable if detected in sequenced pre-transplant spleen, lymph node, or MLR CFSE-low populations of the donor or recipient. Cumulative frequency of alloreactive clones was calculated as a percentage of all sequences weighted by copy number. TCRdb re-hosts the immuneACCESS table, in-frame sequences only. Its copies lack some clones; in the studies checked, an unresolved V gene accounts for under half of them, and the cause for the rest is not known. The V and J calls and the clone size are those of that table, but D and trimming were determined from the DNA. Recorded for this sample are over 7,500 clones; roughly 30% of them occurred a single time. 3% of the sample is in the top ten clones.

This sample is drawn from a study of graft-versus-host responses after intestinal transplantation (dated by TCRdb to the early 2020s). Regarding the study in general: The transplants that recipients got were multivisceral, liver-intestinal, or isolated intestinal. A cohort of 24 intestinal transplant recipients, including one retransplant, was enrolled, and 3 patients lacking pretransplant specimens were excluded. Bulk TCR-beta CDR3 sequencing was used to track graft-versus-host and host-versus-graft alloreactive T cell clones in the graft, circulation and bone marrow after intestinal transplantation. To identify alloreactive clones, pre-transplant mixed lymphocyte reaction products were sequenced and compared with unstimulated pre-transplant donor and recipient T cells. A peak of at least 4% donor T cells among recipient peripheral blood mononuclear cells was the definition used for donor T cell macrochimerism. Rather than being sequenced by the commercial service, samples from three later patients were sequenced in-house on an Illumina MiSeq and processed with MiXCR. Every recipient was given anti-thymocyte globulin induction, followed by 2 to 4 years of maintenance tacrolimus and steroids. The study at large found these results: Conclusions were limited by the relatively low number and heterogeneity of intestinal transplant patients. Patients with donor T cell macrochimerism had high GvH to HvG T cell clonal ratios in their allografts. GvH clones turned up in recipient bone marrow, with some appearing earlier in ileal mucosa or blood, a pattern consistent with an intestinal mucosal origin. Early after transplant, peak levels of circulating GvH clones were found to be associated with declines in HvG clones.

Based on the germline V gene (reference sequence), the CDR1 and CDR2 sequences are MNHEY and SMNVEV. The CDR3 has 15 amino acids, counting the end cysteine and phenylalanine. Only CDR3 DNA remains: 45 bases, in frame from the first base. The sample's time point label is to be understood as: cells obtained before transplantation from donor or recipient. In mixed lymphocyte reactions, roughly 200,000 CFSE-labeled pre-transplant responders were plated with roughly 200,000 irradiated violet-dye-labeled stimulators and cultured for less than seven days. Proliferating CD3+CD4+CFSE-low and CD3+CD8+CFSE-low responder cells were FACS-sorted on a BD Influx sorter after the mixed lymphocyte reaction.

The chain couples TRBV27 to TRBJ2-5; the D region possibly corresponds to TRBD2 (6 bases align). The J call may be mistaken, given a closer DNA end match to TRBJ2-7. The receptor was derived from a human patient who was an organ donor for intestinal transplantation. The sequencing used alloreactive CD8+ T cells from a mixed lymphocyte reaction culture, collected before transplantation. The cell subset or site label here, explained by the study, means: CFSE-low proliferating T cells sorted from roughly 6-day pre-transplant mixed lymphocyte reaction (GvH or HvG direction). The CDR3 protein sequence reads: CASSLMGGGTYEQYF. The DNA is TGTGCCAGCAGTTTAATGGGGGGAGGAACCTACGAGCAGTACTTC.